One T cell receptor beta chain is described in this entry. Its cognate antigen has yet to be identified. No much larger clone exists at a distance of one base, and base qualities are not known. RNA was extracted using the RNeasy kit, and about 0.5 to 1 ug of the RNA was reverse transcribed with random hexamers. TCR beta CDR3 regions were amplified with the immunoSEQ multiplex PCR assay covering 54 Vbeta and 13 Jbeta segments. PCR amplification bias was corrected by using a synthetic template baseline for primer optimization and computational correction. The study's processing was this. Reads were annotated to V, D and J genes per IMGT and analyzed with immunoSEQ Analyzer, keeping only productive sequences. Clonality was computed as one minus Shannon entropy normalized by log2 of the number of productive unique sequences. For each patient and control, public and private clones were evaluated within the 100 most prevalent clones. A clone was defined as Susac-specific if it was absent from the healthy and MS cohorts, from roughly 980 published viral clones and from other ImmuneACCESS disease sequences. TCRdb applied fastp at Q25 and MiXCR to the public reads, then kept only in-frame beta chains. Each entry merges the rows of one CDR3 protein and shows their most common DNA and genes. TCRdb assigned the V and J calls; the authors' analysis was not used. This sample gives more than 150,000 distinct CDR3 sequences in total; about 90% of them show up just once. Of the sample, about 0.073% falls within the top ten clones.

This entry comes from a study of CD8 T cells in Susac syndrome (dated by TCRdb to between 2018 and 2021). About the investigation overall: Whether CD8+ T cell activation and differentiation in Susac syndrome was antigen driven was tested using repertoire sequencing.

Points the paper makes about the study in general: The number of individuals in the TCR sequencing and HLA analysis was acknowledged as relatively small.

CDR1 and CDR2 (SGHTA, FQGNSA) derive from the germline V gene. Trimmed from V: 5 bases; trimmed from J: 4 bases; junction bases lacking a gene match: 2. Measured from the cysteine to the phenylalanine, the CDR3 is 15 residues long. Solely the CDR3 DNA is kept, with 45 bases framed from the first base. Peripheral blood CD8+ and CD4+ T cells from healthy donors, Susac syndrome patients and multiple sclerosis patients were profiled by high-throughput TCR beta sequencing. The healthy donors served as controls matched for age and sex. Bulk CD8+ and CD4+ T cells were purified by magnetic negative isolation, whereas CD8+ TEMRA cells were enriched by FACS. Blood was collected in EDTA tubes and processed within 24 hours, with PBMCs isolated through density gradient centrifugation. PBMCs destined for TCR sequencing were cryopreserved in liquid nitrogen and later thawed in a 37 °C water bath. The sorted or isolated CD4+, CD8+ and CD8+ TEMRA cells had a purity of 90% or higher.

Recombination connected TRBV7-2 to TRBJ2-2; 12 bases in between match TRBD2. The sequence was collected from a human donor in good health. The sequenced material came from CD4+ T cells from PBMCs. The CDR3 corresponds to CASSALAGGTGELFF. The DNA sequence is as follows: TGTGCCAGCAGCGCACTAGCGGGGGGCACCGGGGAGCTGTTTTTT.